This T cell receptor beta chain was retrieved from a study of CD8+CD57+ T cells in acquired aplastic anemia. Overall study: The DNA of sorted CD4+ and CD8+ cells averaged approximately 3.2 ug.

Genomic DNA templated the TCR beta VDJ and CDR3 profiling. TCRdb re-analysed the reads in MiXCR, keeping a single row per CDR3 protein. The data hold about 170,000 distinct CDR3 sequences, with approximately 40% observed a single time. Germline V CDR1 and CDR2: LNHNV, YYDKDF (reference sequence). Deletions cut 4 bases from V and 8 bases from J, with 11 bases between. This CDR3 spans 13 amino acids. The gene calls are TRBV15 and TRBJ1-4; D unresolved. Sequencing was carried out using sorted CD4+, CD8+, or CD8+CD57+ T cells (not recorded which) from PBMCs. The sequence was collected from a human donor in good health. Written as DNA, the CDR3 is TGTGCCACCAGCAACGGGCCCTGGGAAAAACTGTTTTTT. Amino acid sequence: CATSNGPWEKLFF.